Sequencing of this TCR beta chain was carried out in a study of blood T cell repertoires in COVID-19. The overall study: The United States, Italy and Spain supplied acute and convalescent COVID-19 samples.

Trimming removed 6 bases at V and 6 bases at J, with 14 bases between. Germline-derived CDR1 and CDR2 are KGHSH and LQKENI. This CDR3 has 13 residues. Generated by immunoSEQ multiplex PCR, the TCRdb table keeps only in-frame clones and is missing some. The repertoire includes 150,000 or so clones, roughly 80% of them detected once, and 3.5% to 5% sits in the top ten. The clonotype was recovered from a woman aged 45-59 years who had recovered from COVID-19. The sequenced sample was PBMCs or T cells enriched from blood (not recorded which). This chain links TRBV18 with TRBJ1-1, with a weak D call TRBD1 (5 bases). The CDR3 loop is CASSQDSNSEAFF. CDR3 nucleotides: TGTGCCAGCTCCCAAGACAGCAACTCTGAAGCTTTCTTT. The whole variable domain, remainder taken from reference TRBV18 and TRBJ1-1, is NAGVMQNPRHLVRRRGQEARLRCSPMKGHSHVYWYRQLPEEGLKFMVYLQKENIIDESGMPKERFSAEFPKEGPSILRIQQVVRGDSAAYFCASSQDSNSEAFFGQGTRLTVV.